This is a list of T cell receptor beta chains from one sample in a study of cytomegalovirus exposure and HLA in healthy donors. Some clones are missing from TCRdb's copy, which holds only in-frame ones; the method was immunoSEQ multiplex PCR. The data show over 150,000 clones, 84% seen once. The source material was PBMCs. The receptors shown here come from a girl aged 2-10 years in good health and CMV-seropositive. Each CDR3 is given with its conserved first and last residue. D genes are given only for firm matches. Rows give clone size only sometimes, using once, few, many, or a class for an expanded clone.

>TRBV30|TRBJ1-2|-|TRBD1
TGTCAAGTAAGGACAGGCTATGGCTACACCTTC
CQVRTGYGYTF
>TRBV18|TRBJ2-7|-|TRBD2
TGTGCCAGCTCACAAAACGCCGGGACTACCTACGAGCAGTACTTC
CASSQNAGTTYEQYF
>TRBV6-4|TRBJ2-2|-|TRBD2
TGTGCCAGCAGTGAATCTAGCGGGGGGGTGAACACCGGGGAGCTGTTTTTT
CASSESSGGVNTGELFF
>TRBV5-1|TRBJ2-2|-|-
TGCGCCAGCAGCCCGGACACCGGGGAGCTGTTTTTT
CASSPDTGELFF
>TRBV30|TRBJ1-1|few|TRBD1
TGTGCCTACCACAGGGGGAACACTGAAGCTTTCTTT
CAYHRGNTEAFF
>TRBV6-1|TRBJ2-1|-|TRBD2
TGTGCCAGCAGTGAAATGGGAGGCGGGGGGGCGGCCTACAATGAGCAGTTCTTC
CASSEMGGGGAAYNEQFF
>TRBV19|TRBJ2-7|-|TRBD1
TGTGCCAGTAGTATTCTCGGACAGGGATCCTACGAGCAGTACTTC
CASSILGQGSYEQYF
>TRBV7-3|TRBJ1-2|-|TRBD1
TGTGCCAGCAGCCCAAACAGGGGTGGGGGCTACACCTTC
CASSPNRGGGYTF
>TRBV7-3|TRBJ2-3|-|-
TGTGCCAGCAGCTTCACGGGAGATACGCAGTATTTT
CASSFTGDTQYF
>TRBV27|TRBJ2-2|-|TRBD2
TGTGCCAGCAGTTTAGGGGCGGGAGGGCCGAACGGGGAGCTGTTTTTT
CASSLGAGGPNGELFF
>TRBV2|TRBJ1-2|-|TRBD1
TGTGCCAGCAGAGCTGACAGGGGCCGTTTCTATGGCTACACCTTC
CASRADRGRFYGYTF
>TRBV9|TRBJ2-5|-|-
TGTGCCAGCAGCGGAGGAGGTTGGGAGACCCAGTACTTC
CASSGGGWETQYF
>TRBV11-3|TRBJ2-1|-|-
TGTGCCAGCAGCTTCTGGGAGGCCTACAATGAGCAGTTCTTC
CASSFWEAYNEQFF
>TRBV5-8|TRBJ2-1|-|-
TGTGCCAGCAGCTTCACTAGAGAAGAGCAGTTCTTC
CASSFTREEQFF
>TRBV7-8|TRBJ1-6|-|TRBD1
TGTGCCAGCAGCTCGGGACAGGGTGAAAATTCACCCCTCCACTTT
CASSSGQGENSPLHF
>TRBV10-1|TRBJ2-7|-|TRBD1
TGCGCCAGCAGTGAGTTTCTTGGGACAGGGGTTAACGAGCAGTACTTC
CASSEFLGTGVNEQYF
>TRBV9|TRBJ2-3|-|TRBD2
TGTGCCAGCAGCGCCAGACTAGCGGGGGGTGATACGCAGTATTTT
CASSARLAGGDTQYF